The T cell receptor (beta chain) described here comes from a study of regulatory T cells in long-lasting Graves disease. This clonotype was recorded at least ten times. Its antigen remains unknown. As for time point: newly diagnosed GD, antithyroid drugs for less than 3 months. Generation of the TCR library employed RNA extracted from PBMCs. General observations from the study: Researchers examined only peripheral blood and not thyroid tissue. The sample size was small, and this may have reduced accuracy.

Sequencing libraries for TCR beta were prepared with iRepertoire HTBI primers and Arm-PCR of CDR3 regions. MiXCR was run by TCRdb on the multiplex PCR reads, yielding one entry per CDR3 protein. Of roughly 220,000 distinct CDR3 sequences listed, 15% to 20% are singletons. V was pared by 1 base and J by 1 base, with 10 bases between. Per the germline V gene, CDR1 is MGHDK and CDR2 is SYGVNS. The CDR3 has 15 amino acids. The chain recombines TRBV25-1 with TRBJ1-2; weak D call: TRBD1 (5 bases). The clonotype comes from a female donor with Graves disease. Sequenced material: peripheral blood mononuclear cells (PBMCs), taken at new diagnosis, from a patient treated with antithyroid drugs. CDR3 DNA sequence: TGTGCCAGCAGTGAATCGGAGGGGTTTAACTATGGCTACACCTTC. It yields the protein CASSESEGFNYGYTF.